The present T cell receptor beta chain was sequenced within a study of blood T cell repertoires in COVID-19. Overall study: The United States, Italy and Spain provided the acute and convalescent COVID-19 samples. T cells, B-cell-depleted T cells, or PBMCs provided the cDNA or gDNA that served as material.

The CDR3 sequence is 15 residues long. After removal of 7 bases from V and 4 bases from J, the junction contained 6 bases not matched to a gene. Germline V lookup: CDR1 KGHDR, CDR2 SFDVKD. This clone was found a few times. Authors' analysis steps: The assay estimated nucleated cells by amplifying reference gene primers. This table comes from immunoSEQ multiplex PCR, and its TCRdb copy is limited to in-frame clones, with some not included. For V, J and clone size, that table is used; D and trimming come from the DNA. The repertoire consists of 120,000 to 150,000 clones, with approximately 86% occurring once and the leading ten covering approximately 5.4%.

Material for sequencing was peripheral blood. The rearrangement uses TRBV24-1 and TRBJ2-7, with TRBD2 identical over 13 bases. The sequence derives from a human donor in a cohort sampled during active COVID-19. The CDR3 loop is CATSPTSGRLYEQYF. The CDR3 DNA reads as TGTGCCACCAGCCCGACTAGCGGGAGGTTATACGAGCAGTACTTC.